This TCR beta chain was obtained from a study of blood T cells in healthy people across ages. Primed by a sample-barcoded 5' primer and a J-beta primer mix, a second PCR proceeded for 7 to 11 cycles. MiXCR, applied by TCRdb to the 5' RACE reads, yields one record per CDR3 protein. The table shows about 640,000 distinct CDR3 sequences, with about 30% occurring only once. CDR1 is LGHDT, CDR2 YNNKEL, per germline (reference sequence). The CDR3 totals 15 residues. The sequencing input was blood. This rearrangement joins TRBV3-1 to TRBJ2-1; D might be TRBD2 (5 bases). The end of the DNA aligns better with TRBJ2-7, so the J call may be wrong. This sequence originates from a woman of 80 years or more in good health. CDR3 sequence reads: CASSSPGGPYNEQYF. Here the CDR3 DNA reads TGTGCCAGCAGCTCCCCAGGAGGACCTTACAATGAGCAGTACTTC.